A selection of T cell receptor beta chains follows, all from one sample in a study of blood T cell repertoires in COVID-19. Measured with immunoSEQ multiplex PCR; TCRdb has only the in-frame clones, and not every one. Of 250,000 to 300,000 clones in the sample, approximately 85% were seen once. Sequenced material: peripheral blood. The receptors were gathered from a man in his fifties or sixties with active or convalescent COVID-19. The CDR3 runs from the conserved cysteine through the conserved F or W. The D gene is left open where the match is weak. For some rows the clone size is stated as once, few or many, or as a class when expanded; others skip it.

clone size: few
V gene: TRBV18
J gene: TRBJ1-1
D gene: TRBD1
CDR3 DNA: TGTGCCAGCTCACCAGGGGACAGGGGCTATACTGAAGCTTTCTTT
CDR3 protein: CASSPGDRGYTEAFF

clone size: NA
V gene: TRBV15
J gene: TRBJ2-1
D gene: NA
CDR3 DNA: TGTGCCACCAGCAGAGATGCAAGGAGCTCCTACAATGAGCAGTTCTTC
CDR3 protein: CATSRDARSSYNEQFF

clone size: NA
V gene: TRBV4-1
J gene: TRBJ1-5
D gene: NA
CDR3 DNA: TGCGCCAGCACGCAAGGGGTTGTGCGTGATCAGCCCCAGCATTTT
CDR3 protein: CASTQGVVRDQPQHF

clone size: NA
V gene: TRBV3-1/TRBV3-2
J gene: TRBJ2-5
D gene: NA
CDR3 DNA: TGTGCCAGCAAATTACTAGCAAGTCGGGAGACCCAGTACTTC
CDR3 protein: CASKLLASRETQYF

clone size: NA
V gene: TRBV27
J gene: TRBJ2-7
D gene: NA
CDR3 DNA: TGTGCCAGCAGCCCGGCGTGGCGGAGGGGTTCCTACGAGCAGTACTTC
CDR3 protein: CASSPAWRRGSYEQYF

clone size: NA
V gene: TRBV28
J gene: TRBJ2-7
D gene: NA
CDR3 DNA: TGTGCCAGCAGTTTTGGAGGGTTGACCTACGAGCAGTACTTC
CDR3 protein: CASSFGGLTYEQYF

clone size: NA
V gene: TRBV4-1
J gene: TRBJ2-1
D gene: NA
CDR3 DNA: TGCGCCAGCAGCAAAACCCCAGGAGGGTCCTACAATGAGCAGTTCTTC
CDR3 protein: CASSKTPGGSYNEQFF

clone size: once
V gene: TRBV11-3
J gene: TRBJ2-3
D gene: NA
CDR3 DNA: TGTGCCAGCAGCACGGGAGACGTCCAGACAGATACGCAGTATTTT
CDR3 protein: CASSTGDVQTDTQYF

clone size: NA
V gene: TRBV6-5
J gene: TRBJ1-6
D gene: NA
CDR3 DNA: TGTGCCAGCACCCGGACAAGCTCCTATAATTCACCCCTCCACTTT
CDR3 protein: CASTRTSSYNSPLHF

clone size: NA
V gene: TRBV14
J gene: TRBJ2-3
D gene: TRBD2
CDR3 DNA: TGTGCCAGCAGCCAAGGGAAAGCGGGGGACACAGATACGCAGTATTTT
CDR3 protein: CASSQGKAGDTDTQYF

clone size: NA
V gene: TRBV19
J gene: TRBJ1-5
D gene: TRBD1
CDR3 DNA: TGTGCCAGTAGTATCCCGACAGGGGGTTTGCCCCAGCATTTT
CDR3 protein: CASSIPTGGLPQHF

clone size: NA
V gene: TRBV9
J gene: TRBJ2-5
D gene: NA
CDR3 DNA: TGTGCCAGCAGCGGATCGGGGTCTCAAGAGACCCAGTACTTC
CDR3 protein: CASSGSGSQETQYF

clone size: NA
V gene: TRBV19
J gene: TRBJ2-1
D gene: TRBD2
CDR3 DNA: TGTGCGACAAGTGGTGCGGGAGGGATTGCCAATGAGCAGTTCTTC
CDR3 protein: CATSGAGGIANEQFF

clone size: once
V gene: TRBV9
J gene: TRBJ2-1
D gene: TRBD2
CDR3 DNA: TGTGCCAGCAGCCCTAGCGGAAGCTCCTACAATGAGCAGTTCTTC
CDR3 protein: CASSPSGSSYNEQFF

clone size: NA
V gene: TRBV4-1
J gene: TRBJ1-2
D gene: TRBD1
CDR3 DNA: TGCGCCAGCAGCCGCCCGGGACAGGGGGCGCGTGGCTACACCTTC
CDR3 protein: CASSRPGQGARGYTF

clone size: NA
V gene: TRBV6-5
J gene: TRBJ1-5
D gene: NA
CDR3 DNA: TGTGCCAGCAGGGCGGGGGATCAGCCCCAGCATTTT
CDR3 protein: CASRAGDQPQHF

clone size: NA
V gene: TRBV19
J gene: TRBJ1-2
D gene: NA
CDR3 DNA: TGTGCCAGTAGTATGTTGGGAGCGGGTTCTAGGGATGGCTACACCTTC
CDR3 protein: CASSMLGAGSRDGYTF

clone size: many
V gene: TRBV5-1
J gene: TRBJ2-7
D gene: NA
CDR3 DNA: TGCGCCAGCAGCCCCGGATCACGACTAGGACTCGAGCAGTACTTC
CDR3 protein: CASSPGSRLGLEQYF

clone size: NA
V gene: TRBV5-1
J gene: TRBJ2-1
D gene: TRBD1
CDR3 DNA: TGCGCCAGCAGCCCTACAGGGGGCTCCTACAATGAGCAGTTCTTC
CDR3 protein: CASSPTGGSYNEQFF

clone size: NA
V gene: TRBV4-3
J gene: TRBJ1-4
D gene: NA
CDR3 DNA: TGCGCCAGCAGCCATGCTCCGCAAGAGGAAAAACTGTTTTTT
CDR3 protein: CASSHAPQEEKLFF

clone size: NA
V gene: TRBV6-1
J gene: TRBJ1-1
D gene: NA
CDR3 DNA: TGTGCCAGCAGTGAAGCGGCCCCGTGGGGGGGAAACACTGAAGCTTTCTTT
CDR3 protein: CASSEAAPWGGNTEAFF

clone size: once
V gene: TRBV6-5
J gene: TRBJ1-6
D gene: TRBD1
CDR3 DNA: TGTGCCAGCAGGGACAGGGGGCGTAATAATTCACCCCTCCACTTT
CDR3 protein: CASRDRGRNNSPLHF

clone size: NA
V gene: TRBV30
J gene: TRBJ2-1
D gene: NA
CDR3 DNA: TGTGCCTGGAGTGTAAGGGGTTCATCCTACAATGAGCAGTTCTTC
CDR3 protein: CAWSVRGSSYNEQFF

clone size: NA
V gene: TRBV5-1
J gene: TRBJ2-5
D gene: TRBD2
CDR3 DNA: TGCGCCAGCAGCTTGGAAAGTAGCGGGAGGGCCGTTGAGACCCAGTACTTC
CDR3 protein: CASSLESSGRAVETQYF

clone size: NA
V gene: TRBV10-3
J gene: TRBJ1-2
D gene: NA
CDR3 DNA: TGTGCCATCAGGACAGAGCTCAACTATGGCTACACCTTC
CDR3 protein: CAIRTELNYGYTF

clone size: NA
V gene: TRBV5-5
J gene: TRBJ1-3
D gene: TRBD1
CDR3 DNA: TGTGCCAGCACCTGGGGTGGGACAGGGTCTGGAAACACCATATATTTT
CDR3 protein: CASTWGGTGSGNTIYF

clone size: NA
V gene: TRBV5-4
J gene: TRBJ2-3
D gene: NA
CDR3 DNA: TGTGCCAGCAGCTTGGACTACCGGGGAGGAGATACGCAGTATTTT
CDR3 protein: CASSLDYRGGDTQYF

clone size: few
V gene: TRBV7-9
J gene: TRBJ1-2
D gene: NA
CDR3 DNA: TGTGCCAGCAGCTCTAGACAGGCTAACTATGGCTACACCTTC
CDR3 protein: CASSSRQANYGYTF